These 17 T cell receptor beta chains were sequenced from one sample in a study of regulatory T cells in long-lasting Graves disease. Described time point: newly diagnosed GD, antithyroid drugs for less than 3 months. Preparation of the TCR library used RNA extracted from PBMCs. Sequencing libraries for TCR beta were prepared with iRepertoire HTBI primers and Arm-PCR of CDR3 regions. In TCRdb, the multiplex PCR reads were re-called with MiXCR into one record per CDR3 protein. The profile shows about 530,000 distinct CDR3 sequences, around 15% of them singletons. This sample was also put to use in a study of T cells in Graves' hyperthyroidism and ophthalmopathy.

The specimen comprised peripheral blood mononuclear cells (PBMCs), sampled at new diagnosis, from a patient treated with antithyroid drugs. The receptors shown here come from a woman in her forties or fifties with Graves disease.

The table lists this clonotype with many counts. The chain employs TRBV13 and TRBJ2-1, with D maybe TRBD1 (6 bases). CDR3 length: 15 amino acids. Germline V lookup: CDR1 PRHDT, CDR2 FYEKMQ (reference sequence). Deletions cut 5 bases from V and 5 bases from J, with 16 bases between. The DNA for the CDR3 is TGTGCCAGCAGCAGCACAGGGATCCAGGACAATGAGCAGTTCTTC. The encoded protein is CASSSTGIQDNEQFF.

This clonotype was recorded many times. The V and J genes are TRBV19 and TRBJ1-2; TRBD1 might be the D (5 bases). CDR1 is LNHDA and CDR2 is SQIVND in the germline V gene (reference sequence). V gave up 0 bases and J gave up 2 bases, with 13 bases separating them. The CDR3 length is 16 residues. CDR3 loop: CASSIEGVTPNYGYTF. The CDR3 region has the DNA TGTGCCAGTAGTATAGAGGGGGTTACCCCAAACTATGGCTACACCTTC.

This clonotype was found many times. The J gene is TRBJ1-6, the V gene TRBV3-1; the match to TRBD1 covers 7 bases. The CDR3 length is 14 residues. CDR1 and CDR2 (germline): LGHDT, YNNKEL (reference sequence). V dropped 4 bases and J dropped 6; count of bases not matched to a gene: 3. Written as DNA, the CDR3 is TGTGCCAGCAGCCCGACAGGGTCTAATTCACCCCTCCACTTT. Amino acids: CASSPTGSNSPLHF.

This clonotype was recorded at least ten times. The chain employs TRBV5-1 and TRBJ2-7, with D tentatively TRBD1 (6 bases). There are 15 residues in the CDR3. The ends were cut back, 3 bases at V and 2 bases at J, with 15 bases in the middle. Germline V gene data show CDR1 as SGHRS and CDR2 as YFSETQ. CDR3 nucleotide sequence: TGCGCCAGCAGCTCCCCCGGGGCAGGGGCCTACGAGCAGTACTTC. Encoded protein: CASSSPGAGAYEQYF.

This clonotype was seen ten or more times. The chain joins TRBV11-2 to TRBJ2-4; D unclear. CDR3 length: 16 amino acids. Per germline, CDR1 SGHAT and CDR2 FQNNGV. Trimming took off 3 bases at V and 9 bases at J, with 21 bases between the two ends. The CDR3 DNA follows: TGTGCCAGCAGCTTCCCCAACTTCAGTGAAGAGAGCATTCAGTACTTC. It encodes CASSFPNFSEESIQYF.

V usage is TRBV30 and J usage is TRBJ2-6; a weak D match, TRBD1 (5 bases). Germline V CDR1 and CDR2: GTSNPN, SVGIG (reference sequence). CDR3 length: 14 residues. V was trimmed by 2 bases and J by 2 bases, leaving 7 bases between them. CDR3 DNA: TGTGCCTGGAGTAAGGGGCCTGGGGCCAACGTCCTGACTTTC. This sequence encodes CAWSKGPGANVLTF.

This clonotype was recorded a few times. The gene calls are TRBV13 and TRBJ2-2; tentatively, D is TRBD1 (5 bases). This CDR3 contains 16 residues. Looked up from germline, CDR1 is PRHDT and CDR2 is FYEKMQ (reference sequence). The V and J ends lost 5 bases and 3 bases respectively, with 16 bases between them. CDR3 coding DNA: TGTGCCAGCAGCCCCCCGGGCAGGGTCGACACCGGGGAGCTGTTTTTT. Translating gives CASSPPGRVDTGELFF.

This clonotype has a count of ten or more. For the CDR3, the DNA is TGTGCCAGCAGCCTATCAGGGACCTTAAGGGGAGGACCCCAGCATTTT. The encoded protein is CASSLSGTLRGGPQHF. The chain combines TRBV11-2 with TRBJ1-5, with D possibly TRBD1 on 5 matching bases. This CDR3 region has 16 residues. The germline V gene encodes CDR1 SGHAT and CDR2 FQNNGV. Trimming took off 5 bases at V and 10 bases at J, with 24 bases between the two ends. Complete variable domain (other parts from reference TRBV11-2 and TRBJ1-5): EAGVAQSPRYKIIEKRQSVAFWCNPISGHATLYWYQQILGQGPKLLIQFQNNGVVDDSQLPKDRFSAERLKGVDSTLKIQPAKLEDSAVYLCASSLSGTLRGGPQHFGDGTRLSIL.

This clonotype was seen repeatedly, ten times or more. CDR3 sequence: CASSYYGRTLTEAFF. The CDR3 nucleotides are TGTGCCAGCAGTTACTACGGAAGGACACTGACTGAAGCTTTCTTT. This chain links TRBV6-5 with TRBJ1-1; D is possibly TRBD1 (5 bases). Looked up from germline, CDR1 is MNHEY and CDR2 is SVGAGI. The V and J ends lost 1 base and 5 bases respectively, with 14 bases between them. The CDR3 has 15 amino acids.

This chain joins TRBV6-5 and TRBJ2-2; TRBD2 matches at 10 bases. The CDR3 loop spans 18 amino acids. V shed 0 bases and J 4 bases; nucleotides not matched to a gene: 8. Germline CDR1 MNHEY, CDR2 SVGAGI. CDR3 sequence: CASSYSLAGAGGTGELFF. The CDR3 bases are TGTGCCAGCAGTTACTCGCTAGCGGGGGCGGGAGGCACCGGGGAGCTGTTTTTT.

V gene TRBV15 combines with J gene TRBJ1-5; maybe TRBD1 (5 bases). Looked up from germline, CDR1 is LNHNV and CDR2 is YYDKDF (reference sequence). Deletions cut 2 bases from V and 5 bases from J, with 7 bases between. The CDR3 totals 13 residues. DNA of the CDR3: TGTGCCACCAGCAGACAACAGGATCAGCCCCAGCATTTT. It translates to CATSRQQDQPQHF.

Points on this clonotype: A much larger clone is a single base away; this may be a read error. This chain links TRBV6-5 with TRBJ2-3; D is possibly TRBD1 (6 bases). The DNA end is more similar to TRBJ1-5, so the J call may be wrong. The CDR3 has 17 residues. Germline CDR1 MNHEY, CDR2 SVGAGI. The CDR3, as DNA: TGTGCCAGCAGTTACCGGGGAGGGGGGGCCACCACAGATACGCAGCATTTT. Translation gives CASSYRGGGATTDTQHF.

This clonotype turned up a few times. The rearrangement links TRBV2 to TRBJ2-3; TRBD1 aligns across 7 bases. V lost 5 bases to trimming and J lost 6 bases; unmatched junction nucleotides: 14. Per the germline V gene, CDR1 is SNHLY and CDR2 is FYNNEI. The CDR3 is made up of 16 amino acids. The CDR3 protein is CASSLLTGSGPDTQYF. In DNA form, the CDR3 reads TGTGCCAGCAGTCTTCTGACAGGGTCAGGACCGGATACGCAGTATTTT.

This clonotype was seen ten or more times. This sequence joins TRBV12-3 or TRBV12-4 and TRBJ2-7; D possibly uses TRBD1 or TRBD2 (5 bases each). This CDR3 spans 13 amino acids. Trimming shortened V by 5 bases and J by 7 bases, and 15 bases separated the two germline ends. As DNA, the CDR3 is TGTGCCAGCAGTACTAGGGACCGCGGTGAGCAGTACTTC. Its translation is CASSTRDRGEQYF.

V is TRBV11-2 and J is TRBJ2-5; D gene uncertain. Trimming left V 3 bases short and J 5 bases short, with 10 bases between. Germline CDR1 and CDR2: SGHAT and FQNNGV. The CDR3 runs 13 residues. CDR3 amino acids: CASSLDAVETQYF. DNA of the CDR3: TGTGCCAGCAGCTTGGACGCAGTTGAGACCCAGTACTTC. Filled out from reference TRBV11-2 and TRBJ2-5, the complete variable domain reads EAGVAQSPRYKIIEKRQSVAFWCNPISGHATLYWYQQILGQGPKLLIQFQNNGVVDDSQLPKDRFSAERLKGVDSTLKIQPAKLEDSAVYLCASSLDAVETQYFGPGTRLLVL.

In its sample, this clonotype was seen many times. The CDR3: CASSLANQPQHF. CDR3 DNA sequence: TGTGCCAGCAGTTTAGCAAATCAGCCCCAGCATTTT. The rearrangement links TRBV12-3 or TRBV12-4 to TRBJ1-5; D remains ambiguous. Trimming took off 0 bases at V and 4 bases at J, with 1 base between the two ends. The CDR3 has 12 amino acids.

This clonotype occurred many times. The chain couples TRBV2 to TRBJ2-1, with 9 positions matching TRBD2. The CDR3 sequence is 14 residues long. Germline CDR1 SNHLY, CDR2 FYNNEI. The ends lost 10 bases at V and 2 bases at J; junction bases unmatched: 6. Written as DNA, the CDR3 is TGTGCCACCCGAGCGGGGGGTCCCTACAATGAGCAGTTCTTC. Amino acid sequence: CATRAGGPYNEQFF. Using reference TRBV2 and TRBJ2-1 for the parts outside the CDR3, the full variable domain is EPEVTQTPSHQVTQMGQEVILRCVPISNHLYFYWYRQILGQKVEFLVSFYNNEISEKSEIFDDQFSVERPDGSNFTLKIRSTKLEDSAMYFCATRAGGPYNEQFFGPGTRLTVL.